This is a list of T cell receptor beta chains from one sample in a study of blood T cell repertoires in COVID-19. Profiling relied on immunoSEQ multiplex PCR, and the TCRdb table lists in-frame clones only, not all of them. The sample has approximately 69,000 clones; around four fifths are singletons. The specimen sequenced was peripheral blood. These receptors were collected from a woman aged 60-75 years with acute or convalescent COVID-19. The CDR3 runs from the conserved cysteine through the conserved F or W. D genes are given only for firm matches. Some rows mark clone size as missing; the rest say once, few, many or name a class of expanded clone.

TRBJ1-2 | TRBD1 | - | TRBV5-6 | TGTGCCAGCAGCCTGAGGACAGGGGGTAGCTATGGCTACACCTTC | CASSLRTGGSYGYTF
TRBJ2-6 | TRBD1 | - | TRBV2 | TGTGCCAGCAGCCCGGACAGGGGGCCTGGGGCCAACGTCCTGACTTTC | CASSPDRGPGANVLTF
TRBJ2-7 | TRBD2 | - | TRBV18 | TGTGCCAGCTCCCCCCTAGCGGGAGGAAACGAGCAGTACTTC | CASSPLAGGNEQYF
TRBJ1-2 | - | once | TRBV7-9 | TGTGCCAGCAGCGACACAGTTAACTATGGCTACACCTTC | CASSDTVNYGYTF
TRBJ2-7 | - | few | TRBV2 | TGTGCCAGCAGTGAACAGGGGGAGGCCTACGAGCAGTACTTC | CASSEQGEAYEQYF
TRBJ2-5 | - | - | TRBV4-2 | TGTGCCAGCAGCCAAGGGGGGCAGAACCTGGGAGAGACCCAGTACTTC | CASSQGGQNLGETQYF
TRBJ1-1 | - | few | TRBV19 | TGTGCCAGTAGGACGTTAGACGCGGGGGCCACTGAAGCTTTCTTT | CASRTLDAGATEAFF
TRBJ2-7 | - | - | TRBV6-5 | TGTGCCAGCAGTTACTCAAGAGGGTTTCTTCGCCACGAGCAGTACTTC | CASSYSRGFLRHEQYF
TRBJ2-7 | - | - | TRBV6-5 | TGTGCCAGCAGTAGCCGGACAGTTACCTACGAGCAGTACTTC | CASSSRTVTYEQYF
TRBJ2-7 | TRBD1 | - | TRBV24-1 | TGTGCCACCAGTGACCCGGGACAGGGGGCCTACGAGCAGTACTTC | CATSDPGQGAYEQYF
TRBJ2-4 | - | - | TRBV28 | TGTGCCAGCAGTTTAGGCAGGGGGGCGGCGAACATTCAGTACTTC | CASSLGRGAANIQYF
TRBJ2-2 | TRBD2 | - | TRBV5-5 | TGTGCCAGCAGCTTGGGAACTAGCGGCACCGGGGAGCTGTTTTTT | CASSLGTSGTGELFF
TRBJ2-1 | TRBD2 | once | TRBV6-5 | TGTGCCAGCAGCTACGGACTAGCGTACAACAATGAGCAGTTCTTC | CASSYGLAYNNEQFF
TRBJ1-1 | TRBD1 | - | TRBV2 | TGTGCCAGCAGTGCCGGGACAGGGGCACGAGCTTTCTTT | CASSAGTGARAFF
TRBJ1-1 | - | - | TRBV7-3 | TGTGCCAGCGGTCGGAGAGGAAACACTGAAGCTTTCTTT | CASGRRGNTEAFF
TRBJ1-1 | TRBD1 | few | TRBV29-1 | TGCAGCGTTGATAGGGGGCAAAGGGGCACTGAAGCTTTCTTT | CSVDRGQRGTEAFF
TRBJ1-2 | TRBD1 | - | TRBV6-5 | TGTGCCAGCACCCAACAGGGGGGAGGCTACACCTTC | CASTQQGGGYTF